Following are 20 T cell receptor beta chains from one sample sequenced in a study of blood T cell repertoires in COVID-19. The assay was immunoSEQ multiplex PCR, and TCRdb's table has in-frame clones only and misses some. The sample consists of approximately 55,000 clones, 90% of them appearing once. The sample was peripheral blood. These receptors were collected from a man aged 40-55 years with acute or convalescent COVID-19.

The chain recombines TRBV25-1 with TRBJ2-1; TRBD2 aligns across 11 bases. J was trimmed by 9 bases and V by 5 bases; bases with no gene match: 12. There are 16 residues in the CDR3. CDR1 is MGHDK, CDR2 SYGVNS, per germline. The CDR3 DNA follows: TGTGCCAGCAGTCAGGCGGGACTAGCGGATTGGGGTGAGCAGTTCTTC. Protein product: CASSQAGLADWGEQFF.

The chain couples TRBV6-2 or TRBV6-3 to TRBJ2-2; 12 bases fit TRBD2. CDR1 and CDR2 from the germline V gene are MNHEY and SVGEGT. This CDR3 comprises 19 residues. With 6 bases clipped from V and 0 bases from J, the junction kept 11 bases outside the gene matches. CDR3: CASSPHVLAGGANTGELFF. The CDR3 DNA is TGTGCCAGCAGCCCCCACGTGCTAGCGGGAGGGGCGAACACCGGGGAGCTGTTTTTT.

J is TRBJ2-3 and V is TRBV24-1; the D gene is possibly TRBD2 (6 bases). V lost 2 bases and J lost 5, with 13 bases in between. Germline lookup yields CDR1 KGHDR and CDR2 SFDVKD. CDR3 length: 15 amino acids. In nucleotides, the CDR3 is TGTGCCACCAGTGATTACGGTTCGGGGGAAGATACGCAGTATTTT. Encoded protein: CATSDYGSGEDTQYF.

This chain links TRBV6-6 with TRBJ1-2, with TRBD1 matching 10 bases. The length of the CDR3 is 16 residues. V lost 6 bases and J lost 4; bases outside the gene matches: 11. The germline gives CDR1 MNHNY, CDR2 SVGAGI (reference sequence). This CDR3 is CASSSPDRGQGYGYTF. The CDR3 DNA reads TGTGCCAGCAGCTCTCCCGACAGGGGGCAAGGCTATGGCTACACCTTC.

The V and J genes are TRBV3-1 (or the pseudogene TRBV3-2) and TRBJ1-1; D unclear. CDR1 and CDR2 (germline): LGHDT, YNNKEL (reference sequence). V gave up 4 bases and J gave up 5 bases, with 11 bases separating them. The CDR3 spans 13 residues. The CDR3 nucleotides read TGTGCCAGCAGCCCCCGCGGCAATACTGAAGCTTTCTTT. Translating gives CASSPRGNTEAFF.

The rearrangement joins TRBV9 to TRBJ2-5, with 9 bases identical to TRBD2. V gave up 4 bases and J gave up 5 bases; unmatched junction bases: 9. Per germline, CDR1 SGDLS and CDR2 YYNGEE. There are 15 residues in the CDR3. Here the CDR3 reads CASSRSGSPGETQYF. The DNA of the CDR3 is TGTGCCAGCAGCCGTAGCGGGAGCCCGGGGGAGACCCAGTACTTC.

This chain connects TRBV12-1 to TRBJ2-3; the D call in the table, TRBD2, was not verified against the DNA. TRBV12-1 is tagged as a pseudogene. This CDR3 contains 20 residues. CDR3 loop: CASSWATSGRAEGQSDTQYF. Here the CDR3 DNA reads TGTGCCAGCAGCTGGGCGACTAGCGGGAGGGCCGAAGGACAATCAGATACGCAGTATTTT.

The chain links TRBV18 to TRBJ1-3; unclear D gene. The CDR3 is 18 amino acids. CDR1 is KGHSH, CDR2 LQKENI, per germline. V gave up 2 bases and J gave up 1 base, with 18 bases separating them. CDR3 loop: CASSPIPQTRPSGNTIYF. CDR3 DNA sequence: TGTGCCAGCTCACCAATCCCTCAGACCAGGCCGTCTGGAAACACCATATATTTT.

This clone came up once. This chain uses TRBV7-3 with TRBJ2-3, with 8 bases matching TRBD1. Germline V gene sequence: CDR1 SGHTA, CDR2 FQGTGA. V lost 5 bases and J lost 4; bases outside the gene matches: 5. The CDR3 runs to 14 residues. The CDR3 region is CASSPGQGADTQYF. The CDR3 DNA reads as TGTGCCAGCAGCCCCGGACAGGGAGCAGATACGCAGTATTTT.

The CDR3 bases are TGCAGTGCTAGTCACGGGAGCTCCTACAATGAGCAGTTCTTC. Translation: CSASHGSSYNEQFF. This chain links TRBV20-1 with TRBJ2-1; D possibly corresponds to TRBD2 (6 bases). Trimming removed 3 bases at V and 0 bases at J, with 9 bases between. This CDR3 is 14 amino acids long. Looked up from germline, CDR1 is DFQATT and CDR2 is SNEGSKA (reference sequence).

The chain employs TRBV30 and TRBJ2-2, with TRBD2 matching 11 bases. The CDR3 consists of 15 residues. V lost 0 bases, J lost 3 bases, and 0 bases stayed unmatched. Germline V CDR1 and CDR2: GTSNPN, SVGIG (reference sequence). CDR3 coding DNA: TGTGCCTGGAGTGTACTAGCGGGAGACACCGGGGAGCTGTTTTTT. This sequence encodes CAWSVLAGDTGELFF. Complete variable domain (other parts from reference TRBV30 and TRBJ2-2): SQTIHQWPATLVQPVGSPLSLECTVEGTSNPNLYWYRQAAGRGLQLLFYSVGIGQISSEVPQNLSASRPQDRQFILSSKKLLLSDSGFYLCAWSVLAGDTGELFFGEGSRLTVL.

V is TRBV19 and J is TRBJ2-7; possibly TRBD2 for D (6 bases). CDR1 is LNHDA, CDR2 SQIVND, per germline (reference sequence). The CDR3 is made up of 14 amino acids. V dropped 3 bases and J dropped 5 bases, with 14 bases sitting between them. CDR3 sequence reads: CASSMEGPWNEQYF. DNA for the CDR3: TGTGCCAGTAGTATGGAGGGGCCTTGGAACGAGCAGTACTTC.

V is TRBV11-2 and J is TRBJ1-5; unclear D gene. The CDR3 covers 13 residues. Trimming stripped 2 bases from V and 5 bases from J, with 7 bases between. Per the germline V gene, CDR1 is SGHAT and CDR2 is FQNNGV. CDR3 residues: CASSLTTDQPQHF. CDR3 sequence (DNA): TGTGCCAGCAGCTTAACAACCGATCAGCCCCAGCATTTT.

The CDR3 spells CASESRTSTDTQYF. The DNA for the CDR3 is TGTGCCAGCGAGTCGCGGACTAGCACAGATACGCAGTATTTT. The chain combines TRBV6-5 with TRBJ2-3; D possibly corresponds to TRBD2 (5 bases). V dropped 8 bases and J dropped 0 bases, with 12 bases sitting between them. Looked up from germline, CDR1 is MNHEY and CDR2 is SVGAGI. CDR3 length: 14 amino acids.

V gene TRBV7-3 combines with J gene TRBJ1-2; D is uncertain. Trimming cost V 5 bases and J 4 bases, with 11 bases left between them. Germline V gives CDR1 SGHTA, CDR2 FQGTGA. The CDR3 spans 13 residues. CDR3 loop: CASSPGTSYGYTF. For the CDR3, the DNA is TGTGCCAGCAGCCCAGGTACAAGCTATGGCTACACCTTC.

This chain connects TRBV7-9 to TRBJ1-5; 9 positions agree with TRBD1. Looked up from germline, CDR1 is SEHNR and CDR2 is FQNEAQ (reference sequence). The CDR3 consists of 14 residues. J lost 5 bases, V lost 5 bases, and 4 bases had no gene match. Written as DNA, the CDR3 is TGTGCCAGCAGCAGGACAGGGGCCGATCAGCCCCAGCATTTT. As protein: CASSRTGADQPQHF.

The chain combines TRBV24-1 with TRBJ2-1; a weak D match, TRBD2 (6 bases). V was trimmed by 4 bases and J by 8 bases, leaving 23 bases between them. The CDR3 consists of 17 residues. Germline CDR1 and CDR2: KGHDR and SFDVKD. This chain's CDR3 is CATSEPGLILGIHEQFF. The CDR3 DNA follows: TGTGCCACCAGTGAACCCGGACTAATTTTAGGCATACATGAGCAGTTCTTC.

The gene calls are TRBV11-2 and TRBJ2-1, with D tentatively TRBD2 (6 bases). Looked up from germline, CDR1 is SGHAT and CDR2 is FQNNGV. V was pared by 5 bases and J by 2 bases, with 13 bases between. This CDR3 comprises 15 residues. Written as DNA, the CDR3 is TGTGCCAGCAGCCCGCTTTCTAGCGCCTACAATGAGCAGTTCTTC. Encoded protein: CASSPLSSAYNEQFF.

The chain links TRBV2 to TRBJ1-5; 7 bases fit TRBD1. Germline CDR1 and CDR2: SNHLY and FYNNEI. The CDR3 sequence is 15 residues long. After removal of 3 bases from V and 0 bases from J, the junction contained 2 bases not matched to a gene. The DNA for the CDR3 is TGTGCCAGCAGTGAGGGACAGTATAGCAATCAGCCCCAGCATTTT. This sequence encodes CASSEGQYSNQPQHF.

The chain uses TRBV7-2 and TRBJ2-3; D perhaps matches TRBD2 (6 bases). Looked up from germline, CDR1 is SGHTA and CDR2 is FQGNSA. The CDR3 runs to 15 residues. Trimming left V 5 bases short and J 2 bases short, with 14 bases between. The CDR3 loop reads CASSRTGLLTDTQYF. In DNA form, the CDR3 reads TGTGCCAGCAGCCGTACGGGACTTCTCACAGATACGCAGTATTTT.